A single sample gave rise to the 5 T cell receptor beta chains below, sequenced in a study of cytomegalovirus exposure and HLA in healthy donors. TCRdb keeps only in-frame clones here, not all; method: immunoSEQ multiplex PCR. The sample contains more than 85,000 clones, about 92% of which appear only once. Sequencing was carried out using PBMCs. The receptors derive from a woman between 18 and 29 years old in good health and CMV-seronegative.

The chain employs TRBV6-6 and TRBJ2-7; 8 positions match TRBD1. Germline CDR1 reads MNHNY; CDR2 reads SVGAGI (reference sequence). With V trimmed by 6 bases and J by 2 bases, 6 bases remained unmatched. This CDR3 spans 14 amino acids. CDR3 DNA: TGTGCCAGCAGCCGGGACAGGTATACCTACGAGCAGTACTTC. It yields the protein CASSRDRYTYEQYF.

This CDR3 reads CASSGTSGYEQYF. CDR3 nucleotide sequence: TGTGCCAGCAGCGGGACTAGCGGATACGAGCAGTACTTC. The V and J genes are TRBV7-9 and TRBJ2-7; 11 bases align to TRBD2. There are 13 residues in the CDR3. Germline CDR1 SEHNR, CDR2 FQNEAQ (reference sequence). V lost 5 bases and J lost 4; bases outside the gene matches: 1.

The chain couples TRBV11-2 to TRBJ2-7; D is possibly TRBD1 (6 bases). Looked up from germline, CDR1 is SGHAT and CDR2 is FQNNGV. Trimming removed 1 base from V and 2 bases from J, with 12 bases in between. The CDR3 is 15 amino acids. The CDR3 region is CASSLGAGQTYEQYF. The CDR3 DNA reads as TGTGCCAGCAGCTTAGGGGCAGGACAGACCTACGAGCAGTACTTC.

J is TRBJ2-1 and V is TRBV13; 8 positions match TRBD1. CDR3 length equals 13 residues. CDR1 and CDR2 (germline): PRHDT, FYEKMQ (reference sequence). V trimming: 5 bases; J trimming: 7 bases; junction bases outside the gene matches: 4. DNA for the CDR3: TGTGCCAGCAGCAGAAGACAGGGGAATGAGCAGTTCTTC. Translated: CASSRRQGNEQFF.

The chain is built from TRBV28 and TRBJ2-7, with D unclear. The V gene's germline CDR1 is MDHEN and CDR2 SYDVKM. V lost 2 bases, J lost 6 bases, and 8 bases lay in between. The CDR3 sequence is 12 residues long. The CDR3 DNA reads as TGTGCCAGCAGTTTACTGTCTAGCGAGCAGTACTTC. It specifies CASSLLSSEQYF.